This T cell receptor beta chain is drawn from a study of CD8+ T cells in alopecia areata. Study-wide context: Once tofacitinib had been taken for 6 to 18 months, 6 months off drug followed. Whole-study results and caveats: Tofacitinib significantly brought down scalp clonality and expanded CD8+ clones among top 100. Many expanded lesional clones stayed in scalp and blood while on tofacitinib. In scalp samples, resident alphabeta T cells of normal skin are also sequenced.

Extracted RNA was reverse transcribed, and the resulting cDNA served as sequencing template. Clones were sequenced by immunoSEQ multiplex PCR, and TCRdb holds only the in-frame ones, with some missing. The sample includes approximately 150,000 clones, approximately 86% of them seen just once. J gave up 4 bases and V 4 bases, and 6 bases lay outside the gene matches. Germline CDR1 SGHRS, CDR2 YFSETQ. This CDR3 is 15 amino acids long. Documented treatment: oral pan-JAK inhibitor, 5-10 mg twice daily. On this clone itself: What it recognizes is unknown.

The starting material was CD8+ T cells sorted from blood, obtained at week 4, from a patient treated with tofacitinib. The chain combines TRBV5-1 with TRBJ2-5; 11 positions match TRBD1. The sequence derives from a human donor with alopecia areata. The chain's CDR3 is CASSVDRGLGETQYF. CDR3 in DNA: TGCGCCAGCAGCGTGGACAGGGGGCTGGGAGAGACCCAGTACTTC.